The 19 T cell receptor beta chains below were found in one sample sequenced in a study of cytomegalovirus exposure and HLA in healthy donors. Primers: 60 Vbeta forward and 13 Jbeta reverse. The data were produced by immunoSEQ multiplex PCR, yet TCRdb's version contains in-frame clones alone and is incomplete. Recorded for this sample: fewer than 150,000 clones. Sequencing was performed on PBMCs. The receptors come from a woman in her sixties in good health and CMV-seronegative.

The chain couples TRBV27 to TRBJ2-3; tentative D call: TRBD2 (7 bases). The CDR3 spans 16 residues. Germline CDR1 and CDR2: MNHEY and SMNVEV (reference sequence). V was cut by 2 bases and J by 2 bases, with 14 bases left in between. The CDR3 DNA reads as TGTGCCAGCAGTTTAATGGCGGGGGCCCTCACAGATACGCAGTATTTT. Protein product: CASSLMAGALTDTQYF.

The chain has TRBV6-1 and TRBJ2-1; 7 nucleotides agree with TRBD2. This CDR3 is built from 15 residues. The germline CDR1 and CDR2 sequences are MNHNS and SASEGT. Trimming cost V 2 bases and J 3 bases; bases outside gene matches: 4. In nucleotides, the CDR3 is TGTGCCAGCAGTGAATTGCGCGGGGGCTACAATGAGCAGTTCTTC. Translation: CASSELRGGYNEQFF.

The chain has TRBV5-4 and TRBJ1-1; perhaps TRBD1 as D (5 bases). CDR1 is SGHNT and CDR2 is YYREEE in the germline V gene (reference sequence). This CDR3 has 14 residues. V was trimmed by 2 bases and J by 0 bases, leaving 8 bases between them. In DNA form, the CDR3 reads TGTGCCAGCAGCTTCGTAGGGGTGAACACTGAAGCTTTCTTT. Translation: CASSFVGVNTEAFF.

The V gene is TRBV2, the J gene TRBJ2-1; D is ambiguous. CDR3 length: 16 amino acids. Germline V CDR1 and CDR2: SNHLY, FYNNEI. V lost 3 bases and J 1 base, leaving 13 bases between the germline ends. The CDR3 DNA reads as TGTGCCAGCAGTGATACTAATCCTCTTTCCTACAATGAGCAGTTCTTC. It specifies CASSDTNPLSYNEQFF. The full variable domain, completed using reference TRBV2 and TRBJ2-1, is EPEVTQTPSHQVTQMGQEVILRCVPISNHLYFYWYRQILGQKVEFLVSFYNNEISEKSEIFDDQFSVERPDGSNFTLKIRSTKLEDSAMYFCASSDTNPLSYNEQFFGPGTRLTVL.

The V and J genes are TRBV13 and TRBJ2-1; D might be TRBD2 (6 bases). This CDR3 has 15 amino acids. Germline lookup yields CDR1 PRHDT and CDR2 FYEKMQ (reference sequence). Trimming removed 5 bases from V and 1 base from J, with 12 bases in between. The CDR3 coding sequence is TGTGCCAGCAGCCCCCCGGGGGTGTCCTACAATGAGCAGTTCTTC. It translates to CASSPPGVSYNEQFF. Full variable domain (outside the CDR3, taken from reference TRBV13 and TRBJ2-1): AAGVIQSPRHLIKEKRETATLKCYPIPRHDTVYWYQQGPGQDPQFLISFYEKMQSDKGSIPDRFSAQQFSDYHSELNMSSLELGDSALYFCASSPPGVSYNEQFFGPGTRLTVL.

The rearrangement joins TRBV6-5 to TRBJ2-3, with D perhaps TRBD2 (5 bases). The germline gives CDR1 MNHEY, CDR2 SVGAGI. The CDR3 consists of 13 residues. Trimming took 10 bases from V and 2 from J, leaving 13 bases between them. CDR3 residues: CATRKADTDTQYF. The CDR3 DNA sequence: TGTGCCACCAGGAAAGCGGACACAGATACGCAGTATTTT.

The rearrangement links TRBV4-1 to TRBJ2-7; TRBD1 matches at 9 bases. In germline, CDR1 is MGHRA, CDR2 YSYEKL. V dropped 2 bases and J dropped 7; count of bases not matched to a gene: 12. This CDR3 is built from 16 residues. The CDR3 sequence is CASSQPPGQGSGEQYF. As DNA, the CDR3 is TGCGCCAGCAGCCAACCCCCGGGACAGGGCTCTGGTGAGCAGTACTTC.

The chain is built from TRBV2 and TRBJ1-4; D unclear. From germline, CDR1 is SNHLY and CDR2 FYNNEI. The CDR3 is made up of 11 amino acids. Trimming pared 6 bases from V and 4 bases from J, leaving 3 bases between. CDR3 sequence: CASSNNEKLFF. In nucleotides, the CDR3 is TGTGCCAGCAGCAATAATGAAAAACTGTTTTTT.

This chain links TRBV7-8 with TRBJ2-7; D possibly corresponds to TRBD2 (5 bases). Trimming left V 5 bases short and J 4 bases short, with 12 bases between. Germline V gene lookup returns CDR1 SGHVS and CDR2 FQNEAQ. The CDR3 consists of 13 residues. The CDR3 nucleotides are TGTGCCAGCAGCCCCTCGGGGATATACGAGCAGTACTTC. Translating gives CASSPSGIYEQYF.

The chain employs TRBV10-3 and TRBJ2-1; maybe TRBD1 (6 bases). V gave up 9 bases and J gave up 10 bases, with 16 bases separating them. The CDR3 has 12 residues. CDR1 is ENHRY and CDR2 is SYGVKD in the germline V gene. The CDR3 is CAINSGAREQFF. CDR3 nucleotides: TGTGCCATAAATTCAGGGGCGAGGGAGCAGTTCTTC.

This rearrangement joins TRBV15 to TRBJ2-3, with D possibly TRBD1 on 6 matching bases. V was pared by 9 bases and J by 6 bases, with 28 bases between. Germline V gene data show CDR1 as LNHNV and CDR2 as YYDKDF (reference sequence). This CDR3 is built from 17 residues. CDR3 region: CATETAGTRLRGDTQYF. The CDR3 DNA follows: TGTGCCACTGAGACTGCCGGGACCCGACTAAGGGGGGATACGCAGTATTTT.

The chain combines TRBV5-1 with TRBJ2-1; D possibly corresponds to TRBD2 (6 bases). Trimming removed 0 bases at V and 12 bases at J, with 10 bases between. The CDR3 loop spans 12 amino acids. CDR1 and CDR2 (germline): SGHRS, YFSETQ. CDR3 sequence reads: CASSLELARQFF. The CDR3 DNA sequence: TGCGCCAGCAGCTTGGAACTAGCAAGGCAGTTCTTC.

The chain couples TRBV6-1 to TRBJ1-2, with TRBD1 matching over 7 bases. Germline loops: CDR1 MNHNS, CDR2 SASEGT. V lost 3 bases, J lost 5 bases, and 12 bases stayed unmatched. The CDR3 runs to 16 residues. The CDR3 nucleotides read TGTGCCAGCAGTGATCCGACAGGGTGGAATGGATATGGCTACACCTTC. This encodes CASSDPTGWNGYGYTF.

CDR3 residues: CASGRSEQYF. CDR3 bases: TGTGCCAGCGGCCGGAGCGAGCAGTACTTC. The chain uses TRBV6-5 and TRBJ2-7; D remains unclear. Per germline, CDR1 MNHEY and CDR2 SVGAGI. The CDR3 is 10 residues long. V lost 8 bases, J lost 6 bases, and 8 bases lay in between.

V gene TRBV5-4 combines with J gene TRBJ2-5, with TRBD1 matching 8 bases. This CDR3 has 14 amino acids. Germline V gene sequence: CDR1 SGHNT, CDR2 YYREEE (reference sequence). Unmatched junction bases numbered 6, after V lost 4 bases and J lost 4 bases. The CDR3 spells CASSRQGATETQYF. CDR3 bases: TGTGCCAGCAGCCGCCAGGGGGCTACAGAGACCCAGTACTTC.

The gene calls are TRBV4-2 and TRBJ1-6, with a weak D call TRBD1 (6 bases). CDR3 length equals 18 residues. Germline-derived CDR1 and CDR2 are LGHNA and YNFKEQ. The V end lost 0 bases, the J end lost 6 bases, and 18 bases lay between the germline ends. DNA of the CDR3: TGTGCCAGCAGCCAAGAAACGTTGGGGGCAGGGAGTAATTCACCCCTCCACTTT. Its protein product is CASSQETLGAGSNSPLHF.

The V and J genes are TRBV5-1 and TRBJ2-1; 12 bases align to TRBD2. V lost 3 bases and J lost 0; bases outside the gene matches: 4. This CDR3 is built from 17 residues. Germline V gives CDR1 SGHRS, CDR2 YFSETQ. CDR3: CASSSRLAGVSYNEQFF. CDR3 nucleotide sequence: TGCGCCAGCAGCTCTCGACTAGCGGGGGTCTCCTACAATGAGCAGTTCTTC. The whole variable domain, remainder taken from reference TRBV5-1 and TRBJ2-1, is KAGVTQTPRYLIKTRGQQVTLSCSPISGHRSVSWYQQTPGQGLQFLFEYFSETQRNKGNFPGRFSGRQFSNSRSEMNVSTLELGDSALYLCASSSRLAGVSYNEQFFGPGTRLTVL.

The V and J genes are TRBV28 and TRBJ1-6; the D gene is possibly TRBD1 (5 bases). The ends were cut back, 2 bases at V and 8 bases at J, with 16 bases in the middle. The germline V gene encodes CDR1 MDHEN and CDR2 SYDVKM. The CDR3 sequence is 16 residues long. The CDR3 protein is CASSLRIRARDSPLHF. DNA of the CDR3: TGTGCCAGCAGTTTACGTATCAGGGCCAGGGATTCACCCCTCCACTTT. Full variable domain (missing parts from reference TRBV28 and TRBJ1-6): DVKVTQSSRYLVKRTGEKVFLECVQDMDHENMFWYRQDPGLGLRLIYFSYDVKMKEKGDIPEGYSVSREKKERFSLILESASTNQTSMYLCASSLRIRARDSPLHFGNGTRLTVT.

In DNA, the CDR3 is TGTGCCACCAGCAGAGTGCAGGGGGCGTTCACTGAAGCTTTCTTT. Its translation: CATSRVQGAFTEAFF. The chain joins TRBV15 to TRBJ1-1; 8 nucleotides match TRBD1. The CDR3 loop spans 15 amino acids. Unmatched junction bases numbered 5, after V lost 1 base and J lost 4 bases. Germline CDR1 and CDR2: LNHNV and YYDKDF (reference sequence). The variable domain in full, with the rest retrieved from reference TRBV15 and TRBJ1-1, is DAMVIQNPRYQVTQFGKPVTLSCSQTLNHNVMYWYQQKSSQAPKLLFHYYDKDFNNEADTPDNFQSRRPNTSFCFLDIRSPGLGDTAMYLCATSRVQGAFTEAFFGQGTRLTVV.